A single sample gave rise to the 17 T cell receptor beta chains below, sequenced in a study of cytomegalovirus exposure and HLA in healthy donors. 60 Vbeta and 13 Jbeta primers were used in PCR. TCRdb's table, derived via immunoSEQ multiplex PCR, lists solely in-frame clones and lacks some. The sample contains 120,000 to 150,000 clones, 60% to 85% of which appear only once. Sequencing was carried out using PBMCs. These TCRs come from a man aged 40-49 years in good health and CMV-seropositive.

V and J are TRBV5-1 and TRBJ1-2; TRBD1 aligns across 7 bases. CDR1 SGHRS and CDR2 YFSETQ come from the germline V gene. This CDR3 is built from 15 residues. V shed 4 bases and J 1 base; nucleotides not matched to a gene: 7. The CDR3 region has the DNA TGCGCCAGCAGCCCCTCGACAGGGTATAACTATGGCTACACCTTC. Encoded protein: CASSPSTGYNYGYTF.

The chain is built from TRBV7-2 and TRBJ2-7; no clear D gene. This CDR3 comprises 14 residues. Germline-derived CDR1 and CDR2 are SGHTA and FQGNSA. V lost 1 base to trimming and J lost 2 bases, with 9 bases between them. CDR3: CASSLVPFPYEQYF. CDR3 bases: TGTGCCAGCAGCTTAGTCCCGTTCCCCTACGAGCAGTACTTC. The full variable domain, completed using reference TRBV7-2 and TRBJ2-7, is GAGVSQSPSNKVTEKGKDVELRCDPISGHTALYWYRQSLGQGLEFLIYFQGNSAPDKSGLPSDRFSAERTGGSVSTLTIQRTQQEDSAVYLCASSLVPFPYEQYFGPGTRLTVT.

The chain has TRBV10-3 and TRBJ2-1; TRBD2 agrees at 9 bases. This CDR3 region has 14 residues. Trimming cost V 3 bases and J 10 bases; bases outside gene matches: 7. Looked up from germline, CDR1 is ENHRY and CDR2 is SYGVKD. CDR3 sequence reads: CAISEPSGTGEQFF. In DNA form, the CDR3 reads TGTGCCATCAGTGAACCTAGCGGGACGGGGGAGCAGTTCTTC.

In this sample, this clone turned up a few times. V and J are TRBV5-1 and TRBJ2-1; D uncertain. The CDR3 totals 16 residues. Per the germline V gene, CDR1 is SGHRS and CDR2 is YFSETQ. Trimming left V 4 bases short and J 4 bases short, with 18 bases between. The DNA of the CDR3 is TGCGCCAGCAGCAGTGGTGGCAGTGAGGTGTACAATGAGCAGTTCTTC. It encodes CASSSGGSEVYNEQFF.

A remark on this clone: The junction does not match germline at one end; this may be a read error. The rearrangement links TRBV27 to TRBJ2-7, with D tentatively TRBD2 (6 bases). CDR1 and CDR2 from the germline V gene are MNHEY and SMNVEV (reference sequence). This CDR3 has 10 amino acids. The CDR3 loop is CAIEAGPHHF. In nucleotides, the CDR3 is TGTGCCATAGAGGCGGGACCCCATCACTTC.

This chain connects TRBV30 to TRBJ1-1, with a possible D match to TRBD1 (5 bases). Trimming shortened V by 2 bases and J by 4 bases, and 11 bases separated the two germline ends. The germline V gene has CDR1 GTSNPN and CDR2 SVGIG (reference sequence). This CDR3 contains 13 residues. CDR3 nucleotide sequence: TGTGCCTGGAGTTCCGGGGGTGGCACTGAAGCTTTCTTT. This codes for CAWSSGGGTEAFF.

The chain is built from TRBV5-1 and TRBJ2-1; 11 nucleotides line up with TRBD2. Germline V lookup: CDR1 SGHRS, CDR2 YFSETQ. The ends lost 4 bases at V and 4 bases at J; junction bases unmatched: 4. The CDR3 is made up of 15 amino acids. The CDR3 region is CASSTGTSGYNEQFF. CDR3 coding DNA: TGCGCCAGCAGCACCGGGACTAGCGGATACAATGAGCAGTTCTTC.

This clone has just a few counts. The rearrangement uses TRBV7-2 and TRBJ2-1; tentative D call: TRBD1 (6 bases). This CDR3 is built from 14 residues. Germline V gene data show CDR1 as SGHTA and CDR2 as FQGNSA. V was clipped by 5 bases and J by 5 bases, with 13 bases between them. The CDR3 protein is CASSTGQLNNEQFF. The CDR3 DNA reads as TGTGCCAGCAGCACGGGACAACTGAACAATGAGCAGTTCTTC.

This chain links TRBV25-1 with TRBJ2-2; 14 bases are shared with TRBD2. CDR1 MGHDK and CDR2 SYGVNS come from the germline V gene. The J segment lost 6 bases and the V segment lost 3 bases, leaving 3 bases of the junction unmatched. CDR3 length equals 16 residues. For the CDR3, the DNA is TGTGCCAGCAGTGATTCGGGACTAGCGGGAGCCGGGGAGCTGTTTTTT. This sequence encodes CASSDSGLAGAGELFF.

The chain is built from TRBV5-1 and TRBJ2-7, with 9 bases aligning to TRBD2. J gave up 5 bases and V 0 bases, and 6 bases lay outside the gene matches. The CDR3 is 15 residues long. Looked up from germline, CDR1 is SGHRS and CDR2 is YFSETQ. Here the CDR3 DNA reads TGCGCCAGCAGCTTGGGTCGCGCGGGAGGGGACGAGCAGTACTTC. Encoded protein: CASSLGRAGGDEQYF.

The chain carries TRBV7-9 and TRBJ1-2; 9 bases are a match to TRBD1. The CDR3 is 16 residues long. Germline loops: CDR1 SEHNR, CDR2 FQNEAQ (reference sequence). V dropped 5 bases and J dropped 2; count of bases not matched to a gene: 9. CDR3 region: CASSLGLQGANYGYTF. The CDR3, as DNA: TGTGCCAGCAGCCTAGGTTTACAGGGGGCAAACTATGGCTACACCTTC.

This chain connects TRBV5-4 to TRBJ2-5; 10 bases agree with TRBD2. In germline, CDR1 is SGHNT, CDR2 YYREEE (reference sequence). The CDR3 has 15 residues. V lost 0 bases to trimming and J lost 6 bases; unmatched junction nucleotides: 5. The CDR3 DNA is TGTGCCAGCAGCTTGGTGTCTAGCGGGAGACAGACCCAGTACTTC. This codes for CASSLVSSGRQTQYF.

This clone has only one observation. CDR3: CASSLQASLAVLTDTQYF. The CDR3 DNA reads as TGTGCCAGCAGCCTCCAAGCTTCCCTAGCGGTGCTCACAGATACGCAGTATTTT. This sequence joins TRBV4-2 and TRBJ2-3; 7 bases align to TRBD2. This CDR3 comprises 18 residues. The germline V gene has CDR1 LGHNA and CDR2 YNFKEQ. J was trimmed by 2 bases and V by 4 bases; bases with no gene match: 15.

CDR3 amino acids: CASSPPVTQGSGYTF. The CDR3 DNA is TGTGCCAGCAGCCCCCCGGTAACCCAGGGAAGTGGCTACACCTTC. The rearrangement uses TRBV7-9 and TRBJ1-2; possible D gene TRBD1, 5 bases. V lost 5 bases, J lost 7 bases, and 20 bases lay in between. CDR3 length: 15 residues. Per the germline V gene, CDR1 is SEHNR and CDR2 is FQNEAQ (reference sequence).

The rearrangement links TRBV9 to TRBJ1-3; no firm D call. The length of the CDR3 is 16 residues. V was shortened by 0 bases and J by 4 bases, with 14 bases between the two germline ends. The germline gives CDR1 SGDLS, CDR2 YYNGEE. As DNA, the CDR3 is TGTGCCAGCAGCGTAGATATAAACCTGGCCGGAAACACCATATATTTT. Encoded protein: CASSVDINLAGNTIYF. The whole variable domain, remainder taken from reference TRBV9 and TRBJ1-3, is DSGVTQTPKHLITATGQRVTLRCSPRSGDLSVYWYQQSLDQGLQFLIQYYNGEERAKGNILERFSAQQFPDLHSELNLSSLELGDSALYFCASSVDINLAGNTIYFGEGSWLTVV.

The chain uses TRBV11-3 and TRBJ2-1; 8 positions agree with TRBD2. Germline V gene sequence: CDR1 SGHNT, CDR2 YENEEA. This CDR3 spans 16 amino acids. The V and J ends lost 1 base and 4 bases, in that order; junction bases with no gene match: 6. The CDR3 region has the DNA TGTGCCAGCAGCTTAGCTGGGACTAGTCCATACAATGAGCAGTTCTTC. As protein: CASSLAGTSPYNEQFF.

V usage is TRBV9 and J usage is TRBJ2-3; 12 nucleotides match TRBD2. Germline assignment: CDR1 SGDLS and CDR2 YYNGEE. The CDR3 has 15 amino acids. Trimming removed 4 bases from V and 2 bases from J; junction bases left unmatched: 2. The CDR3 DNA is TGTGCCAGCAGCTGGACTAGCGGGAACACAGATACGCAGTATTTT. It specifies CASSWTSGNTDTQYF. Variable domain in full (rest from reference TRBV9 and TRBJ2-3): DSGVTQTPKHLITATGQRVTLRCSPRSGDLSVYWYQQSLDQGLQFLIQYYNGEERAKGNILERFSAQQFPDLHSELNLSSLELGDSALYFCASSWTSGNTDTQYFGPGTRLTVL.